This T cell receptor (beta chain) was identified during a study of cytomegalovirus exposure and HLA in healthy donors. General study points: Reportedly, a later analysis found an Asian-associated ancestry cluster had fewer N-insertions than the approximately 670-donor mean. CMV serostatus was the sole immune exposure information available. TCR beta V segments were, for the most part, productive about 87% or about 30% of the time in an earlier analysis.

The CDR3 consists of 15 residues. V was clipped by 5 bases and J by 4 bases; unmatched bases: 9. Germline V gene sequence: CDR1 SGHTA, CDR2 FQGNSA. Vbeta (60) and Jbeta (13) primers were used in the PCR. Generated by immunoSEQ multiplex PCR, the TCRdb table keeps only in-frame clones and is missing some. The sample carries approximately 110,000 clones, about 81% recorded once. A note on this clone: Its antigen is still unknown.

The sequenced sample was PBMCs. The chain recombines TRBV7-2 with TRBJ2-7; TRBD1 agrees at 9 bases. The receptor comes from a man aged 30 to 39 in good health and CMV-seronegative. CDR3 in DNA: TGTGCCAGCAGCGAAGTGGGACAGGGATTTTACGAGCAGTACTTC. Translated: CASSEVGQGFYEQYF.